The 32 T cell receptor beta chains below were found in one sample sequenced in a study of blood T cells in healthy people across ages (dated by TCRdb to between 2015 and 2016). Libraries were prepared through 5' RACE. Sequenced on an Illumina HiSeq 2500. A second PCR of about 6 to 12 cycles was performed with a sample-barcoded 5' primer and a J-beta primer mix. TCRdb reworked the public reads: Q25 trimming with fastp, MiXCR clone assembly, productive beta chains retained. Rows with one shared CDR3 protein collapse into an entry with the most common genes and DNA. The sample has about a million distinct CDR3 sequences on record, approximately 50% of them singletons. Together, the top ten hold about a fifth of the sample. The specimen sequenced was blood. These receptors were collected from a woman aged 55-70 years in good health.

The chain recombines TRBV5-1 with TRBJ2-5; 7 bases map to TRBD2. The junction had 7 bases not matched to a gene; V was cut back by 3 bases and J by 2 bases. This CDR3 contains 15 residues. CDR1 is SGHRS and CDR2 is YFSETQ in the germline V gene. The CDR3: CASSWSSGTQETQYF. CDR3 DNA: TGCGCCAGCAGCTGGTCTAGCGGAACTCAAGAGACCCAGTACTTC.

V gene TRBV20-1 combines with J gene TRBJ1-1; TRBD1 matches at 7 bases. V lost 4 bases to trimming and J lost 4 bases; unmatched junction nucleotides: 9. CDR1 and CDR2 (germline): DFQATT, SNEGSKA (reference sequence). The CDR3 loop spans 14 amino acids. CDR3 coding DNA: TGCAGTGCTATGATGACAGGGATGGGCACTGAAGCTTTCTTT. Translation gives CSAMMTGMGTEAFF.

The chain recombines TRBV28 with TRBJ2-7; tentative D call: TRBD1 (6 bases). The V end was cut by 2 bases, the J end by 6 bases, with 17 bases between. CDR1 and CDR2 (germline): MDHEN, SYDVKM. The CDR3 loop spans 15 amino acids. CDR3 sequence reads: CASSLQWDTRVEQYF. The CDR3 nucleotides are TGTGCCAGCAGTTTACAGTGGGACACCAGGGTCGAGCAGTACTTC. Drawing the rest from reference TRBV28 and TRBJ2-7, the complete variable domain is DVKVTQSSRYLVKRTGEKVFLECVQDMDHENMFWYRQDPGLGLRLIYFSYDVKMKEKGDIPEGYSVSREKKERFSLILESASTNQTSMYLCASSLQWDTRVEQYFGPGTRLTVT.

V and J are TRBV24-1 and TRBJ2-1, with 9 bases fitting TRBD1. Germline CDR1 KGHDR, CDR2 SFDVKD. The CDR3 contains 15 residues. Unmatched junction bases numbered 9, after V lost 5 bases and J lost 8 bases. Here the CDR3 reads CATSAEDRGRYEQFF. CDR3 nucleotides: TGTGCCACCAGTGCCGAGGACAGGGGAAGGTATGAGCAGTTCTTC.

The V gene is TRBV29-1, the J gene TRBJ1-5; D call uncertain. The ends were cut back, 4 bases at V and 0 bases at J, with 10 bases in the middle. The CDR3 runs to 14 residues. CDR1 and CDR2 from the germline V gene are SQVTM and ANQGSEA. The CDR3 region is CSVGGHDSNQPQHF. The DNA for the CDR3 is TGCAGCGTTGGGGGTCATGATAGCAATCAGCCCCAGCATTTT. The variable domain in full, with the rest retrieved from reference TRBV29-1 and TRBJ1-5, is SAVISQKPSRDICQRGTSLTIQCQVDSQVTMMFWYRQQPGQSLTLIATANQGSEATYESGFVIDKFPISRPNLTFSTLTVSNMSPEDSSIYLCSVGGHDSNQPQHFGDGTRLSIL.

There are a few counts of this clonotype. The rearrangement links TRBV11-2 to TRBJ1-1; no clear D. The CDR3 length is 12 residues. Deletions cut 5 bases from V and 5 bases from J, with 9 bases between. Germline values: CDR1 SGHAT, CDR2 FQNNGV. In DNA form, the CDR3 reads TGTGCCAGCAGCCCCGGTTGGACTGAAGCTTTCTTT. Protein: CASSPGWTEAFF.

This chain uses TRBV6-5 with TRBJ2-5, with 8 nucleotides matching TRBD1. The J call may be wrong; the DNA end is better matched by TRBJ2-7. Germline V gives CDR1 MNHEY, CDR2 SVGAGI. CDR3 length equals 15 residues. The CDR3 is CASSRSRTGRYEQYF. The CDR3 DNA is TGTGCCAGCAGCCGAAGTCGGACAGGGAGGTACGAGCAGTACTTC.

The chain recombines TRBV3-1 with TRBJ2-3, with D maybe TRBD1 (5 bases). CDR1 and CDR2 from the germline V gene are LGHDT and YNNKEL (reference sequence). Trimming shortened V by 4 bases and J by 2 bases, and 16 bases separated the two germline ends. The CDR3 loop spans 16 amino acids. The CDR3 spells CASSPTHRTPTDTQYF. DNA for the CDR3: TGTGCCAGCAGCCCGACACATCGGACACCCACAGATACGCAGTATTTT.

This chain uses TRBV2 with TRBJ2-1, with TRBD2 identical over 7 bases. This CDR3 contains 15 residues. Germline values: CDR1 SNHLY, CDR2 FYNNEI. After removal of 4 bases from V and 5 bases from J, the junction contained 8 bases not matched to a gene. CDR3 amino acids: CASSAGEGLHNEQFF. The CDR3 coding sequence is TGTGCCAGCAGTGCGGGGGAGGGACTCCACAATGAGCAGTTCTTC.

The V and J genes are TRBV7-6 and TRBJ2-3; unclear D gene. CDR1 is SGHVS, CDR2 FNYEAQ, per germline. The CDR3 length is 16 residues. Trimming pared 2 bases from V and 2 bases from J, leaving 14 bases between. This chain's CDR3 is CASSLSFPRTTDTQYF. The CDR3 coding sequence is TGTGCCAGCAGCTTAAGCTTTCCCAGGACCACAGATACGCAGTATTTT. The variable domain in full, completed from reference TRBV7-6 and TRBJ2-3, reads GAGVSQSPRYKVTKRGQDVALRCDPISGHVSLYWYRQALGQGPEFLTYFNYEAQQDKSGLPNDRFSAERPEGSISTLTIQRTEQRDSAMYRCASSLSFPRTTDTQYFGPGTRLTVL.

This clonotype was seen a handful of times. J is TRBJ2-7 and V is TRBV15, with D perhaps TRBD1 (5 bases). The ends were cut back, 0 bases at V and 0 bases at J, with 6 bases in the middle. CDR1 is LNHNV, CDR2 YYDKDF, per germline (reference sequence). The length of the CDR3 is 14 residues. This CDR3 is CATSREDSSYEQYF. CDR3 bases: TGTGCCACCAGCAGAGAAGACAGCTCCTACGAGCAGTACTTC.

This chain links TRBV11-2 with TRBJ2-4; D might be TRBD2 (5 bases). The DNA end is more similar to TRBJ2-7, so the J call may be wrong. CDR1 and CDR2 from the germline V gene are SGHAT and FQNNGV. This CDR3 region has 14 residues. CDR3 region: CASSRLRVRDEQYF. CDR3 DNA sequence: TGTGCCAGCAGCCGGCTGCGGGTGAGGGACGAGCAGTACTTC.

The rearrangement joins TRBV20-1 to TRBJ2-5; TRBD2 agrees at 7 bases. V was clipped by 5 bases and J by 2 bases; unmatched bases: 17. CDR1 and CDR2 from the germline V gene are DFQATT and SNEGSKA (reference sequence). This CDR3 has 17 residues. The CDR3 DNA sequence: TGCAGTGCTGGCGATCTAAATGCGGGAGTCTTTCAAGAGACCCAGTACTTC. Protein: CSAGDLNAGVFQETQYF.

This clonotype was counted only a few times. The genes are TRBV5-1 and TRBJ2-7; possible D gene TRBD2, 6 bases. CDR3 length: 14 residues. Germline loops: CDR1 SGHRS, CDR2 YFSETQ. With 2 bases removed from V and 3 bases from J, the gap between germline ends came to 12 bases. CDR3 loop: CASSFVGGYYEQYF. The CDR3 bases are TGCGCCAGCAGCTTCGTTGGGGGGTACTACGAGCAGTACTTC.

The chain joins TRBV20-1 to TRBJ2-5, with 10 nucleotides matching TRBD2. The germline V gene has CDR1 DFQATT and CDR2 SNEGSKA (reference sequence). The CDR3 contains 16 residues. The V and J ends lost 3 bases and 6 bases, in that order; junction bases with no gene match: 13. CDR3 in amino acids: CSARSKREGLEKTQYF. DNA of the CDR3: TGCAGTGCTAGGAGTAAGCGGGAGGGTCTGGAAAAGACCCAGTACTTC.

DNA for the CDR3: TGTGCCAGCAGCCGAGGATGGGGCAATCAGCCCCAGCATTTT. Its translation: CASSRGWGNQPQHF. This sequence joins TRBV4-2 and TRBJ1-5; D unclear. The CDR3 is 14 residues long. Trimming pared 4 bases from V and 2 bases from J, leaving 9 bases between. Germline CDR1 is LGHNA and CDR2 is YNFKEQ.

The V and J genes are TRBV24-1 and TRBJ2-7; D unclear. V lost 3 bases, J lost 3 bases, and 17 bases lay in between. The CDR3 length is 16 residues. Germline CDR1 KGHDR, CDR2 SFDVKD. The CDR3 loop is CATSDPRRSPDYEQYF. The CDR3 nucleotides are TGTGCCACCAGTGATCCCCGGAGATCGCCCGACTACGAGCAGTACTTC.

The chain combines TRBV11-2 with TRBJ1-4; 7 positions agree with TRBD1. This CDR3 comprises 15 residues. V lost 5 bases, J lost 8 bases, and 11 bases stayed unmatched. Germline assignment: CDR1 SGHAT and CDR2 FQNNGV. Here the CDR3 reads CASSPGNRGYEKLFF. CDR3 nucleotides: TGTGCCAGCAGCCCAGGGAACAGGGGATACGAAAAACTGTTTTTT.

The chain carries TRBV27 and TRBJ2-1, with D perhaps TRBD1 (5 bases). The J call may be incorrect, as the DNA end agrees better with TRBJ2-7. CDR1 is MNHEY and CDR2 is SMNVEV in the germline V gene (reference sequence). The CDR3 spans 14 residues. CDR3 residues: CASRFGSGWYEQYF. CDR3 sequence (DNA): TGTGCCAGCAGGTTTGGGTCAGGGTGGTACGAGCAGTACTTC.

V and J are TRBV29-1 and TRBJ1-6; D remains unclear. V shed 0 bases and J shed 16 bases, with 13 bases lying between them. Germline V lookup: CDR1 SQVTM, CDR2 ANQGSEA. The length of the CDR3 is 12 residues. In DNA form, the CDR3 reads TGCAGCGTTGAAGAGGAGAGGCCAGCTCTCCACTTT. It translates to CSVEEERPALHF.

CDR3 loop: CASSAQRQGDSPLHF. In nucleotides, the CDR3 is TGTGCCAGCAGCGCCCAGAGACAGGGGGATTCACCCCTCCACTTT. The J gene is TRBJ1-6, the V gene TRBV9; 9 bases line up with TRBD1. Trimming took 3 bases from V and 8 from J; bases not matched to a gene: 6. In germline, CDR1 is SGDLS, CDR2 YYNGEE. This CDR3 region has 15 residues.

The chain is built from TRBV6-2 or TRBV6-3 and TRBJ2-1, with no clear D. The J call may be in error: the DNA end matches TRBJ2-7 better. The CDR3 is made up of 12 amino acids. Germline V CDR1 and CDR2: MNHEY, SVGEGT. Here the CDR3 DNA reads TGTGCCAGCAGAAGCTCCTACAATGAGCAGTACTTC. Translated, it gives CASRSSYNEQYF.

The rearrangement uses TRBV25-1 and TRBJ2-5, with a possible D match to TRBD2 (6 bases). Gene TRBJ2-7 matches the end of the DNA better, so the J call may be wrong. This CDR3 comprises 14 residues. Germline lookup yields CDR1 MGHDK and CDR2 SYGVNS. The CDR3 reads CASRGSGEAYEQYF. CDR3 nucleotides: TGTGCCAGCAGGGGGTCCGGGGAGGCCTACGAGCAGTACTTC.

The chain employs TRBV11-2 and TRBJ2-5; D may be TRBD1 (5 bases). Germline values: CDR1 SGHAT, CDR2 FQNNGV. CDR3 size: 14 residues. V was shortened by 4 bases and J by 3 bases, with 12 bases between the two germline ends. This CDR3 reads CASSSPGLEETQYF. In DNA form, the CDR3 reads TGTGCCAGCAGCTCCCCAGGGCTAGAAGAGACCCAGTACTTC.

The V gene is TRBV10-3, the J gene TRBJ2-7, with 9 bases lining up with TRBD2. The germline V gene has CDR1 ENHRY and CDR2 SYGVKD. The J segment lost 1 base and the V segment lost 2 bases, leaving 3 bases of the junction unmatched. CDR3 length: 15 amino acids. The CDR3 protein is CAISETSGPSYEQYF. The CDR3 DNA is TGTGCCATCAGTGAGACTAGCGGGCCTTCCTACGAGCAGTACTTC.

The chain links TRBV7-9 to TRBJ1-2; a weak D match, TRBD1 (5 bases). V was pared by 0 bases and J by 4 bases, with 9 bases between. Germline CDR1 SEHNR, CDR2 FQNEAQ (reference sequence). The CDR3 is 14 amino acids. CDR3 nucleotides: TGTGCCAGCAGCTTAGCGTGGGGCGGCTATGGCTACACCTTC. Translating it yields CASSLAWGGYGYTF.

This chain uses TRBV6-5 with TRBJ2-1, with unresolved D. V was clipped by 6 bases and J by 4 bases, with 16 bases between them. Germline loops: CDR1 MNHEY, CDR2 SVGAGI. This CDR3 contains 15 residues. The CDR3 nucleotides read TGTGCCAGCAGCCAGACGAACTACCATTACAATGAGCAGTTCTTC. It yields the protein CASSQTNYHYNEQFF.

CDR3 nucleotide sequence: TGTGCCAGCAGTTCTCCTGACGGGCGGAATCAGCCCCAGCATTTT. Its translation is CASSSPDGRNQPQHF. V usage is TRBV28 and J usage is TRBJ1-5; D gene ambiguous. There are 15 residues in the CDR3. Trimming removed 4 bases at V and 4 bases at J, with 14 bases between. Per the germline V gene, CDR1 is MDHEN and CDR2 is SYDVKM.

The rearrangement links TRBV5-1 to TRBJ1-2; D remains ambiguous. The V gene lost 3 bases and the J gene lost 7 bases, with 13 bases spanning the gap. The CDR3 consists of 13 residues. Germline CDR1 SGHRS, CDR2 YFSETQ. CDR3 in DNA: TGCGCCAGCAGCTGGAATAGAGAAAGTGGCTACACCTTC. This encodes CASSWNRESGYTF. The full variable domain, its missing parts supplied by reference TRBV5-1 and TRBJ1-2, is KAGVTQTPRYLIKTRGQQVTLSCSPISGHRSVSWYQQTPGQGLQFLFEYFSETQRNKGNFPGRFSGRQFSNSRSEMNVSTLELGDSALYLCASSWNRESGYTFGSGTRLTVV.

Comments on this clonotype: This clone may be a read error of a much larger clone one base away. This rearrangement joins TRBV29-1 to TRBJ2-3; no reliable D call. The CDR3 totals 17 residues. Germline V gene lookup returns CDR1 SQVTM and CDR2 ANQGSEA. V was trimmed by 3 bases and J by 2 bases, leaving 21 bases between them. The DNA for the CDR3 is TGCAGCGTTGATGAGGCGACCACAGAAACCTTCACAGATACGCAGTATTTT. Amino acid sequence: CSVDEATTETFTDTQYF.

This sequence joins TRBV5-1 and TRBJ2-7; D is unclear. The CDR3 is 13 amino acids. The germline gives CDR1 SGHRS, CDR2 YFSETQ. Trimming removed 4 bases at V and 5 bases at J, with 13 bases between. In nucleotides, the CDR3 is TGCGCCAGCAGCCAAGCAGCGTCCCACGAGCAGTACTTC. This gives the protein CASSQAASHEQYF.

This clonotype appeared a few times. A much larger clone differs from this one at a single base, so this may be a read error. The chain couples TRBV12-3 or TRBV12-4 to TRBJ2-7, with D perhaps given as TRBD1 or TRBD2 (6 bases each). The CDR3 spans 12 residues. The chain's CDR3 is CASRLGGGEQYF. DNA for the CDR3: TGTGCCAGCAGGTTAGGAGGGGGCGAGCAGTACTTC.